Detailed here is one TCR beta chain. Its antigen target is currently unknown. No much larger clonotype is one base removed from it; base qualities were not supplied. The sample originates from a study of control samples from healthy donors and cancer patients (dated by TCRdb to the early 2020s). Library creation used the immunoSEQ multiplex PCR assay. Drawn from immuneACCESS, this table holds only the in-frame rearrangements with V and J called that TCRdb kept. Clones are partly lost; checked studies trace under half to an unresolved V gene and leave the rest unexplained. This sample is represented by fewer than 150,000 clones; 90% to 95% of them were singletons. The ten most abundant clones make up approximately 7.8% of the sample. The CDR3 holds 16 amino acids from the cysteine to the phenylalanine. Only the CDR3 DNA is retained, 48 bases long and in frame from the first base. For this chain, trimming is 5 bases at the V end and 7 bases at the J end, and the number of junction bases without a gene match is 11. The CDR1 and CDR2 encoded by the germline V gene (reference sequence) are LNHDA and SQIVND.

The sequence joins TRBV19 to TRBJ2-1, and TRBD2 aligns with 10 junction nucleotides. Sequenced input: blood. The source of this sequence is a young woman in good health. CDR3 protein: CASSAPGTSESNEQFF. In nucleotides, the sequence is TGTGCCAGTAGTGCCCCCGGGACTAGCGAGAGTAATGAGCAGTTCTTC.